This T cell receptor (beta chain) was found in a study of chemoradiotherapy in HPV16-positive cancers. Findings and limits, study-wide: Non-HPV-specific T cells did not expand in tumors during treatment, whereas candidate HPV-specific clones and E7-related motifs did. HPV-specific T cells were functionally defined from only two HPV16-positive patients.

The repertoire was sequenced with immunoSEQ multiplex PCR; TCRdb's copy has only in-frame clones and lacks some. The data contain about 15,000 clones, about 86% of them singletons. A word on this clone: Its matching antigen is unknown.

Samples were taken several times over chemoradiotherapy. CDR1 is SGHNT and CDR2 is YYREEE in the germline V gene (reference sequence). The CDR3 loop spans 14 amino acids. J gave up 5 bases and V 2 bases, and 7 bases lay outside the gene matches. The V and J genes are TRBV5-4 and TRBJ2-7; 7 bases agree with TRBD2. This clonotype was obtained from a human donor with HPV-associated anogenital cancer. Sequencing used blood, obtained from a patient who underwent chemoradiotherapy. CDR3 bases: TGTGCCAGCAGCTTAGGCGGGAGTAACCACGAGCAGTACTTC. Residues: CASSLGGSNHEQYF.